This T cell receptor (beta chain) stems from a study of CD8+ T cells in alopecia areata. Regarding treatment: oral pan-JAK inhibitor, 5-10 mg twice daily. Reverse transcribed after extraction, RNA yielded cDNA as the sequencing template. Assay: immunoSEQ multiplex PCR; the TCRdb copy retains only in-frame clones and omits some. The repertoire holds 150,000 to 200,000 clones, about three fifths seen once, with 1% in the top ten. Germline V gene data show CDR1 as MNHEY and CDR2 as SVGAGI. This CDR3 region has 13 residues. V lost 2 bases to trimming and J lost 4 bases, with 9 bases between them. This clone was recorded a few times.

The material was CD4+ T cells sorted from blood, obtained at week 24, from a patient treated with tofacitinib. This sequence originates from a human donor with alopecia areata. This chain connects TRBV6-5 to TRBJ2-7, with D perhaps matching TRBD2 (6 bases). This CDR3 is CASSYGAGYEQYF. CDR3 in DNA: TGTGCCAGCAGTTACGGGGCGGGGTACGAGCAGTACTTC.